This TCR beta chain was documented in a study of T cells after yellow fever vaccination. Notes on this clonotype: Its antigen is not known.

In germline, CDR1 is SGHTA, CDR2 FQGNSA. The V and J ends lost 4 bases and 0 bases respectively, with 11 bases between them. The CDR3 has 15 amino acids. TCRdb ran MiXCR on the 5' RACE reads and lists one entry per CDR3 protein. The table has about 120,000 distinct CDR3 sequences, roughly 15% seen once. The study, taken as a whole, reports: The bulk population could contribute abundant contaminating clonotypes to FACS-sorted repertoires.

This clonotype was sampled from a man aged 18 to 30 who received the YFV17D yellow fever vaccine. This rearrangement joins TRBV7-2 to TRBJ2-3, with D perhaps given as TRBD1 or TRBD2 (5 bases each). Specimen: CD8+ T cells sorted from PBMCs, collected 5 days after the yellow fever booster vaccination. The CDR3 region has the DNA TGTGCCAGCAGCTGGACGGGACCAAGCACAGATACGCAGTATTTT. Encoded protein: CASSWTGPSTDTQYF.